The 21 T cell receptor beta chains below come from one sample, sequenced in a study of cytomegalovirus exposure and HLA in healthy donors. In the PCR, 60 Vbeta and 13 Jbeta primers were used. The assay was immunoSEQ multiplex PCR, and TCRdb's table has in-frame clones only and misses some. Counted here are about 110,000 clones, 81% occurring once; the ten biggest clones make up around 2.3%. The material sequenced was PBMCs. The receptors were gathered from a man younger than 40 in good health and CMV-seronegative.

The J gene is TRBJ2-7, the V gene TRBV5-6, with D uncertain. The CDR3 is made up of 14 amino acids. Trimming removed 0 bases at V and 3 bases at J, with 10 bases between. Looked up from germline, CDR1 is SGHDT and CDR2 is YYEEEE. CDR3 sequence: CASSLGAVSYEQYF. The CDR3 nucleotides read TGTGCCAGCAGCTTGGGGGCAGTCAGCTACGAGCAGTACTTC.

The V call is TRBV30, the J call TRBJ1-1, with D uncertain. Germline V CDR1 and CDR2: GTSNPN, SVGIG (reference sequence). Trimming left V 6 bases short and J 0 bases short, with 14 bases between. The CDR3 runs 14 residues. CDR3: CACLYRGLNTEAFF. CDR3 bases: TGTGCCTGTTTGTACCGGGGATTGAACACTGAAGCTTTCTTT.

This chain uses TRBV30 with TRBJ1-1; D gene uncertain. Deletions cut 2 bases from V and 0 bases from J, with 10 bases between. This CDR3 contains 14 residues. Germline V lookup: CDR1 GTSNPN, CDR2 SVGIG (reference sequence). The CDR3 sequence: CAWSKAGLNTEAFF. The DNA of the CDR3 is TGTGCCTGGAGTAAAGCGGGGTTGAACACTGAAGCTTTCTTT.

The chain recombines TRBV19 with TRBJ1-1; D unclear. The germline CDR1 and CDR2 sequences are LNHDA and SQIVND (reference sequence). Trimming shortened V by 7 bases and J by 1 base, and 16 bases separated the two germline ends. This CDR3 has 15 amino acids. CDR3 sequence reads: CASNPFGETNTEAFF. In nucleotides, the CDR3 is TGTGCCAGTAACCCGTTCGGGGAAACGAACACTGAAGCTTTCTTT.

This chain connects TRBV25-1 to TRBJ1-5, with unresolved D. Trimming removed 4 bases at V and 4 bases at J, with 8 bases between. The germline V gene encodes CDR1 MGHDK and CDR2 SYGVNS. The CDR3 contains 13 residues. The CDR3 sequence is CASSVSGNQPQHF. CDR3 in DNA: TGTGCCAGCAGTGTATCGGGGAATCAGCCCCAGCATTTT.

The J gene is TRBJ2-7, the V gene TRBV5-8; D is unclear. The CDR3 length is 13 residues. V lost 4 bases and J lost 0, with 8 bases in between. CDR1 SGHTS and CDR2 YDEGEE come from the germline V gene. The CDR3 protein is CASSPQASYEQYF. The CDR3 DNA is TGTGCCAGCAGCCCCCAGGCCTCCTACGAGCAGTACTTC. Full variable domain (rest looked up from reference TRBV5-8 and TRBJ2-7): EAGVTQSPTHLIKTRGQQATLRCSPISGHTSVYWYQQALGLGLQFLLWYDEGEERNRGNFPPRFSGRQFPNYSSELNVNALELEDSALYLCASSPQASYEQYFGPGTRLTVT.

The chain joins TRBV27 to TRBJ2-3; D gene ambiguous. The CDR3 length is 13 residues. Looked up from germline, CDR1 is MNHEY and CDR2 is SMNVEV (reference sequence). V lost 5 bases and J 7 bases, leaving 13 bases between the germline ends. The CDR3 here is CASSPEPQNTQYF. Here the CDR3 DNA reads TGTGCCAGCAGTCCAGAGCCACAGAATACGCAGTATTTT.

CDR3: CAWSVPGVMNTEAFF. As DNA, the CDR3 is TGTGCCTGGAGTGTACCAGGGGTCATGAACACTGAAGCTTTCTTT. The chain is built from TRBV30 and TRBJ1-1, with D possibly being TRBD1 (6 bases). V shed 0 bases and J shed 0 bases, with 11 bases lying between them. Germline V gene data show CDR1 as GTSNPN and CDR2 as SVGIG (reference sequence). The CDR3 runs to 15 residues. The full variable domain, in which reference TRBV30 and TRBJ1-1 provide the parts outside the CDR3, is SQTIHQWPATLVQPVGSPLSLECTVEGTSNPNLYWYRQAAGRGLQLLFYSVGIGQISSEVPQNLSASRPQDRQFILSSKKLLLSDSGFYLCAWSVPGVMNTEAFFGQGTRLTVV.

V is TRBV21-1 and J is TRBJ1-2; the D call in the table, TRBD1, was not verified against the DNA. TRBV21-1 is marked as a pseudogene. This CDR3 has 14 amino acids. The CDR3 coding sequence is TGTGCCAGCAGCCGGGACAGGGGGCTCGATGGCTACACCTTC. Translating gives CASSRDRGLDGYTF.

The V call is TRBV6-1, the J call TRBJ1-5; D unresolved. Germline V gene lookup returns CDR1 MNHNS and CDR2 SASEGT. CDR3 length: 15 residues. The V and J ends lost 6 bases and 2 bases respectively, with 14 bases between them. The CDR3: CASSFGLEGNQPQHF. The CDR3 coding sequence is TGTGCCAGCAGCTTCGGTCTTGAGGGCAATCAGCCCCAGCATTTT.

J is TRBJ2-7 and V is TRBV27, with D tentatively TRBD1 (5 bases). Trimming pared 6 bases from V and 0 bases from J, leaving 9 bases between. The CDR3 contains 13 residues. CDR1 is MNHEY and CDR2 is SMNVEV in the germline V gene (reference sequence). DNA for the CDR3: TGTGCCAGCAGCCCGACAGCCTCCTACGAGCAGTACTTC. Translated, it gives CASSPTASYEQYF.

J is TRBJ2-3 and V is TRBV5-4, with D maybe TRBD2 (6 bases). V lost 5 bases and J lost 1, with 14 bases in between. The germline CDR1 and CDR2 sequences are SGHNT and YYREEE (reference sequence). This CDR3 region has 15 residues. DNA for the CDR3: TGTGCCAGCAGTGTTGGGACTCCTGGCACAGATACGCAGTATTTT. This gives the protein CASSVGTPGTDTQYF. Supplemented by reference TRBV5-4 and TRBJ2-3, the full variable domain reads ETGVTQSPTHLIKTRGQQVTLRCSSQSGHNTVSWYQQALGQGPQFIFQYYREEENGRGNFPPRFSGLQFPNYSSELNVNALELDDSALYLCASSVGTPGTDTQYFGPGTRLTVL.

The J gene is TRBJ1-2, the V gene TRBV6-5; D gene unclear. The CDR3 extends over 14 amino acids. From germline, CDR1 is MNHEY and CDR2 SVGAGI. V was cut by 3 bases and J by 2 bases, with 10 bases left in between. The DNA of the CDR3 is TGTGCCAGCAGTTATACGACCGGGAACTATGGCTACACCTTC. As protein: CASSYTTGNYGYTF.

The chain carries TRBV6-5 and TRBJ2-5; 9 nucleotides align to TRBD1. J was trimmed by 5 bases and V by 6 bases; bases with no gene match: 10. CDR3 length: 15 residues. Germline V lookup: CDR1 MNHEY, CDR2 SVGAGI. The CDR3 here is CASSLDRGFPETQYF. The CDR3 nucleotides read TGTGCCAGCAGCTTGGACAGGGGTTTTCCCGAGACCCAGTACTTC.

The chain carries TRBV6-5 and TRBJ2-1; 14 bases are shared with TRBD2. CDR3 size: 13 residues. Germline CDR1 and CDR2: MNHEY and SVGAGI. V was clipped by 6 bases and J by 13 bases; unmatched bases: 5. The CDR3 protein is CASSPGTSGSQFF. The CDR3, as DNA: TGTGCCAGCAGCCCCGGGACTAGCGGGAGTCAGTTCTTC.

The rearrangement joins TRBV30 to TRBJ2-7, with 8 bases aligning to TRBD1. From germline, CDR1 is GTSNPN and CDR2 SVGIG (reference sequence). This CDR3 comprises 13 residues. The J segment lost 2 bases and the V segment lost 6 bases, leaving 6 bases of the junction unmatched. The chain's CDR3 is CACAGTGAYEQYF. The CDR3 DNA follows: TGTGCCTGTGCCGGGACAGGAGCCTACGAGCAGTACTTC.

Regarding this clone: Other DNA sequences in this sample translate to the same CDR3. V and J are TRBV28 and TRBJ1-1; weak D call: TRBD1 (6 bases). Germline-derived CDR1 and CDR2 are MDHEN and SYDVKM. The ends were cut back, 5 bases at V and 5 bases at J, with 15 bases in the middle. This CDR3 region has 14 residues. The CDR3 protein is CASSPMDRGTEAFF. The CDR3, as DNA: TGTGCCAGCAGTCCGATGGACAGAGGTACTGAAGCTTTCTTT.

The chain links TRBV9 to TRBJ1-2, with 7 bases matching TRBD1. The germline CDR1 and CDR2 sequences are SGDLS and YYNGEE. V lost 5 bases to trimming and J lost 4 bases; unmatched junction nucleotides: 5. This CDR3 has 13 residues. The CDR3 loop reads CASRAGGSYGYTF. CDR3 DNA sequence: TGTGCCAGCAGGGCAGGGGGTTCCTATGGCTACACCTTC.

The CDR3 sequence is CARGGLAYNEQFF. The CDR3, as DNA: TGTGCCCGGGGGGGACTAGCGTACAATGAGCAGTTCTTC. The chain employs TRBV30 and TRBJ2-1; TRBD2 agrees at 10 bases. From germline, CDR1 is GTSNPN and CDR2 SVGIG (reference sequence). This CDR3 comprises 13 residues. V dropped 8 bases and J dropped 4; count of bases not matched to a gene: 5.

The rearrangement uses TRBV7-8 and TRBJ2-5, with 7 bases fitting TRBD2. Losses at the gene ends were 7 bases for V and 5 bases for J; bases not matched to a gene: 7. The CDR3 totals 13 residues. From germline, CDR1 is SGHVS and CDR2 FQNEAQ. The CDR3 bases are TGTGCCAGCACCAGACTGGGGGGGGAGACCCAGTACTTC. This gives the protein CASTRLGGETQYF.

The chain recombines TRBV2 with TRBJ2-5; TRBD2 matches at 11 bases. Germline CDR1 is SNHLY and CDR2 is FYNNEI. The CDR3 covers 16 residues. The trim removed 6 bases at V and 0 bases at J, leaving 6 bases unmatched. The CDR3 loop is CASRNTSGGYQETQYF. CDR3 bases: TGTGCCAGCAGGAATACTAGCGGGGGATACCAAGAGACCCAGTACTTC.